This T cell receptor beta chain comes out of a study of blood T cell repertoires in COVID-19 (dated by TCRdb to between 2020 and 2021). Looking at the study overall: Samples covering the acute and convalescent phases of COVID-19 were provided by collaborators in the United States, Italy and Spain. The prospective study material was composed of cDNA or gDNA derived from T cells, B-cell-depleted T cells, or PBMCs. Subjects who had been exposed to COVID-19, were actively infected with it, or had recovered from it provided the deeply sampled blood TCRbeta repertoires that made up the dataset. The repertoires were released in a freely available public database intended as a resource for research on the immune response to SARS-CoV-2. The samples were drawn from the first 160 participants of the ongoing ImmuneRACE study and from some 1,300 subjects provided by 6 global collaborators. A de-identified subject ID, COVID-19 status, age in years and sex were almost always included in the sample metadata. Where available, HLA class I and class II types were obtained from metadata supplied by the sample provider rather than from assay-based typing.

TCRbeta CDR3 regions were amplified from genomic DNA using the immunoSEQ Assay, a bias-controlled multiplex PCR. The study's own analysis went as follows. The number of nucleated cells in each sample was estimated by amplification of reference gene primers within the assay. To quantify the absolute abundance of each unique TCRbeta CDR3 rearrangement, sequence reads were collapsed and filtered. Productive Simpson clonality was computed per sample as the square root of Simpson's diversity index over productive rearrangements. As stored in TCRdb, this immuneACCESS dataset retains in-frame rearrangements with V and J assigned. A fraction of the clones does not appear; measured against another copy, unresolved V genes explain less than half of the discrepancy, and the remainder lacks a known reason. V, J and clone size are those of that table, while D and trimming were read from the DNA. The sample data list about 89,000 clones, and 80% of these were observed just once. The ten largest clones capture approximately 21% of the sample.

V is cut back by 2 bases and J by 0 bases, with 6 bases in the junction unmatched. From the cysteine through the phenylalanine, the CDR3 covers 17 amino acids. The CDR3 DNA has 51 bases and is translated from base 1. Per the germline V gene, KGHSH is the CDR1 and LQKENI is the CDR2. Each collaborating institution followed its own protocols to collect whole blood in K2EDTA tubes. For TCRbeta analysis, collaborators shipped samples as frozen whole blood, isolated PBMCs, or DNA extracted from either of those sample types. Results the study describes overall, beyond this receptor: Clinical and demographic metadata were provided uncurated, with the amount varying by source and participant.

Turning to this clone: Its antigen remains unidentified. Per-base qualities were not stored, and no clone one base away is much larger.

This receptor chain uses TRBV18 and TRBJ1-4, with 7 bases aligning to TRBD1. The TCR sequence derives from a woman older than 75 with acute or convalescent COVID-19. Sequencing was performed on peripheral blood. This receptor has the CDR3 CASSPDTGVATNEKLFF. The DNA sequence follows: TGTGCCAGCTCACCAGATACAGGGGTGGCAACTAATGAAAAACTGTTTTTT.